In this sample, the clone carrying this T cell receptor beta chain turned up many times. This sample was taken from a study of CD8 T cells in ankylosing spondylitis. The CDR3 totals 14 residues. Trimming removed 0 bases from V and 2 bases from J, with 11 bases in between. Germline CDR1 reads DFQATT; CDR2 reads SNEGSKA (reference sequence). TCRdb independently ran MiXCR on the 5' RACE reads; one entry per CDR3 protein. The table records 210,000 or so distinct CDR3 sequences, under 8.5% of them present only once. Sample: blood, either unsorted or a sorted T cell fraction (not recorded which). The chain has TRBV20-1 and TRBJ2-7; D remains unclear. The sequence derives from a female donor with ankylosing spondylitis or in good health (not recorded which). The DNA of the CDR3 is TGCAGTGCTAGAGACTTCCAGGTTCCCTACGAGCAGTACTTC. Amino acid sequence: CSARDFQVPYEQYF.